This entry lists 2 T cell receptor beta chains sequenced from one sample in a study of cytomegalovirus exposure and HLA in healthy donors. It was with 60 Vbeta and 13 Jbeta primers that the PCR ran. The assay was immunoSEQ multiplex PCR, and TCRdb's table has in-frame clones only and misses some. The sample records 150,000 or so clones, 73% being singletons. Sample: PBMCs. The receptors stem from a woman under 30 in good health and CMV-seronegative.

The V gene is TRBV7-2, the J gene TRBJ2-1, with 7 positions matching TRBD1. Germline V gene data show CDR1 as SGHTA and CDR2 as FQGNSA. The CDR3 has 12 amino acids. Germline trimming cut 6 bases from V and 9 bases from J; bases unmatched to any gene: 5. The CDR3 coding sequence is TGTGCCAGCAGTTATCGACAGGGTGAGCAGTTCTTC. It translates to CASSYRQGEQFF.

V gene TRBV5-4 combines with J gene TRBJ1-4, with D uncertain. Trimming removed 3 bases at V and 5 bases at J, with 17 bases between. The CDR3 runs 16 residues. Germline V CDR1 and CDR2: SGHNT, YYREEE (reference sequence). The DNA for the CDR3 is TGTGCCAGCAGCTCCGATCGTTGGGAGGCGAATGAAAAACTGTTTTTT. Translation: CASSSDRWEANEKLFF.